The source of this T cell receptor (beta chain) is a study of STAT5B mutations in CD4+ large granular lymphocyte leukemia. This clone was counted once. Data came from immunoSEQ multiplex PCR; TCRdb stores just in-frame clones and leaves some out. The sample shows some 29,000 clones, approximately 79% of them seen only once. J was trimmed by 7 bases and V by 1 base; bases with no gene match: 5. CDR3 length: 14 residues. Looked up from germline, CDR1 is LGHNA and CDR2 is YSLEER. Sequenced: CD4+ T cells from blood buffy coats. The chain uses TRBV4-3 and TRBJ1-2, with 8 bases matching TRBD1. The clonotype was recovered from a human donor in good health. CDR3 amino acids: CASSQVGTGGGYTF. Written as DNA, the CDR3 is TGCGCCAGCAGCCAAGTGGGGACAGGCGGTGGCTACACCTTC.